One and the same sample provided the 6 T cell receptor beta chains below, sequenced in a study of cytomegalovirus exposure and HLA in healthy donors. Sequencing was performed with immunoSEQ multiplex PCR; in TCRdb, only in-frame clones are kept and a portion is missing. The sample has over 200,000 clones, around four fifths seen once. Sequencing was carried out using PBMCs. The source of these receptors is a woman aged 18-29 years in good health and CMV-seronegative.

This rearrangement joins TRBV5-4 to TRBJ2-3; D is undetermined. The V end was cut by 5 bases, the J end by 1 base, with 5 bases between. Germline V gene sequence: CDR1 SGHNT, CDR2 YYREEE (reference sequence). The length of the CDR3 is 12 residues. The CDR3 spells CASSFGTDTQYF. DNA for the CDR3: TGTGCCAGCAGTTTTGGCACAGATACGCAGTATTTT.

With respect to this clone: Other nucleotide sequences from this sample produce the same CDR3. V gene TRBV30 combines with J gene TRBJ1-2; no reliable D call. CDR1 is GTSNPN and CDR2 is SVGIG in the germline V gene (reference sequence). Trimming cost V 0 bases and J 2 bases, with 7 bases left between them. This CDR3 region has 13 residues. The CDR3 protein is CAWSVDLNYGYTF. Here the CDR3 DNA reads TGTGCCTGGAGTGTAGACCTAAACTATGGCTACACCTTC.

The rearrangement joins TRBV28 to TRBJ1-4, with 9 bases matching TRBD1. The junction had 3 bases not matched to a gene; V was cut back by 3 bases and J by 7 bases. The CDR3 length is 14 residues. The germline V gene encodes CDR1 MDHEN and CDR2 SYDVKM. The CDR3 sequence: CASSFNRGREKLFF. CDR3 bases: TGTGCCAGCAGTTTCAACAGGGGGCGTGAAAAACTGTTTTTT. Based on the CDR3 plus reference TRBV28 and TRBJ1-4, the full variable domain is DVKVTQSSRYLVKRTGEKVFLECVQDMDHENMFWYRQDPGLGLRLIYFSYDVKMKEKGDIPEGYSVSREKKERFSLILESASTNQTSMYLCASSFNRGREKLFFGSGTQLSVL.

The gene calls are TRBV14 and TRBJ1-1; the match to TRBD1 covers 10 bases. The CDR3 consists of 15 residues. Germline CDR1 is SGHDN and CDR2 is FVKESK. Trimming at V came to 3 bases and at J to 6 bases, leaving 7 bases not matched to a gene. This CDR3 reads CASSQLDRGQAEAFF. The CDR3 DNA sequence: TGTGCCAGCAGCCAGCTTGACAGGGGGCAAGCTGAAGCTTTCTTT.

V gene TRBV25-1 combines with J gene TRBJ2-7, with D tentatively TRBD2 (5 bases). Germline lookup yields CDR1 MGHDK and CDR2 SYGVNS. The V end was cut by 4 bases, the J end by 0 bases, with 13 bases between. This CDR3 has 15 residues. DNA for the CDR3: TGTGCCAGCAGTGCTTGGGAGACCAACTCCTACGAGCAGTACTTC. Its protein is CASSAWETNSYEQYF.

The rearrangement uses TRBV6-1 and TRBJ2-1; the D gene could be TRBD1 or TRBD2 (5 bases each). Per germline, CDR1 MNHNS and CDR2 SASEGT. CDR3 length equals 13 residues. The V end lost 2 bases, the J end lost 9 bases, and 11 bases lay between the germline ends. CDR3 in amino acids: CASSENWGFEQFF. Here the CDR3 DNA reads TGTGCCAGCAGTGAAAATTGGGGGTTTGAGCAGTTCTTC.